The rows below give T cell receptor beta chains drawn from one sample of a study of beta chain features in type 1 diabetes. The assay was immunoSEQ multiplex PCR, and TCRdb's table has in-frame clones only and misses some. This table holds 200,000 to 300,000 clones, 9.5% to 13% found once. The material sequenced was naive CD4+ T cells from blood. The source is a man between 25 and 39 years old with type 1 diabetes. The CDR3 runs from the conserved cysteine through the conserved F or W. The D gene is left open where the match is weak. Expanded clones are given a class, and other clones once, few, many or no size at all.

D,size,V,length,J,DNA,CDR3
.,few,TRBV7-9,15,TRBJ1-1,TGTGCCAGCAGCTCCTCGGTCGGGAGGAACACTGAAGCTTTCTTT,CASSSSVGRNTEAFF
TRBD1,few,TRBV6-6,16,TRBJ1-5,TGTGCCAGCGATACGGAACAGGGGGCCATTCTCCAGCCCCAGCATTTT,CASDTEQGAILQPQHF
.,.,TRBV11-2,13,TRBJ2-1,TGTGCCAGCAGCCGCGAGGGTAGGGGAGGGCAGTTCTTC,CASSREGRGGQFF
.,few,TRBV7-9,14,TRBJ1-4,TGTGCCAGCAGCCCCGGAGTGTCTAATGAAAAACTGTTTTTT,CASSPGVSNEKLFF
.,few,TRBV5-4,16,TRBJ2-1,TGTGCCAGCAGCAAACCCGAAGTAGACAGATACAATGAGCAGTTCTTC,CASSKPEVDRYNEQFF
.,few,TRBV29-1,13,TRBJ1-1,TGCAGCGTTGATGTACAGTTGAACACTGAAGCTTTCTTT,CSVDVQLNTEAFF
.,.,TRBV7-9,15,TRBJ1-4,TGTGCCAGCAGCTCGAATCGGGTCCCGAATGAAAAACTGTTTTTT,CASSSNRVPNEKLFF
.,few,TRBV25-1,13,TRBJ2-3,TGTGCCAGCAACGACAGACGCGCAGATACGCAGTATTTT,CASNDRRADTQYF
TRBD1,.,TRBV7-3,14,TRBJ2-2,TGTGCCAGCAAAACAGGGGGCACCACCGGGGAGCTGTTTTTT,CASKTGGTTGELFF
.,.,TRBV5-1,11,TRBJ2-7,TGCGCCAGCACCGGAGGGGACGAGCAGTACTTC,CASTGGDEQYF
.,few,TRBV29-1,11,TRBJ1-2,TGCAGCGTTGATAGAACTCTTGGCTACACCTTC,CSVDRTLGYTF
TRBD1,.,TRBV19,14,TRBJ1-1,TGTGCCTCTCTAAACCCTCAGGGGGCCACTGAAGCTTTCTTT,CASLNPQGATEAFF
.,.,TRBV7-9,13,TRBJ2-5,TGTGCCAGCAGCCCCGGGCTAGCTGAGACCCAGTACTTC,CASSPGLAETQYF
TRBD2,few,TRBV7-8,17,TRBJ2-1,TGTGCCAGCAGATGGGGACTAGAGCGGGGGCTTTACAATGAGCAGTTCTTC,CASRWGLERGLYNEQFF
.,few,TRBV4-3,15,TRBJ2-7,TGCGCCAGCAGCCAGTTTGAGGTTGAGTCGGGCGAGCAGTACTTC,CASSQFEVESGEQYF
TRBD1,.,TRBV5-8,16,TRBJ1-5,TGTGCCAGCAGCTTGACAGGGGTTCTTAGCAATCAGCCCCAGCATTTT,CASSLTGVLSNQPQHF
TRBD1,.,TRBV5-4,15,TRBJ1-4,TGTGCCAGCAGCTTGGGTGGGACAGGGCTTGAAAAACTGTTTTTT,CASSLGGTGLEKLFF
.,.,TRBV4-1,14,TRBJ1-5,TGCGCCAGCAGCCAACTACTGGTTTCTCAGCCCCAGCATTTT,CASSQLLVSQPQHF
.,few,TRBV6-6,13,TRBJ2-1,TGTGCCAGCAGTAGAAGGGGATCAAATGAGCAGTTCTTC,CASSRRGSNEQFF
.,few,TRBV5-1,15,TRBJ2-3,TGCGCCAGCAGCTTTCAACCGGGGAACACAGATACGCAGTATTTT,CASSFQPGNTDTQYF
TRBD1,few,TRBV18,15,TRBJ1-5,TGTGCCAGCTCACTCGGGACAGGGCCTTTTCAGCCCCAGCATTTT,CASSLGTGPFQPQHF
.,few,TRBV5-6,12,TRBJ2-4,TGTGCCAGCAGTTTACGGGAAAACATTCAGTACTTC,CASSLRENIQYF
TRBD2,few,TRBV30,15,TRBJ2-1,TGTGCCTGGAGCCGGGGCAGCGGGGGATACAATGAGCAGTTCTTC,CAWSRGSGGYNEQFF
.,.,TRBV5-1,15,TRBJ1-5,TGCGCCAGCAGCTTGGCCGGGGTAAACAATCAGCCCCAGCATTTT,CASSLAGVNNQPQHF
.,few,TRBV30,16,TRBJ2-7,TGTGCCTGGAGTGCCCTTCTGGGTAGGAGCTCCTACGAGCAGTACTTC,CAWSALLGRSSYEQYF
TRBD2,few,TRBV9,14,TRBJ2-3,TGTGCCAGCAGCGTACGGGGGGGCACAGATACGCAGTATTTT,CASSVRGGTDTQYF
TRBD1,few,TRBV7-9,14,TRBJ1-4,TGTGCCAGCAGTCGCCGACAGGGAGGTGAAAAACTGTTTTTT,CASSRRQGGEKLFF
.,few,TRBV6-5,14,TRBJ2-2,TGTGCCAGCAGTCATACTCCGGGGGCCGGGGAGCTGTTTTTT,CASSHTPGAGELFF